This record covers a single T cell receptor (beta chain). Its antigen remains unknown. At one of its ends the junction is not consistent with the germline gene, which may arise from a read error. The CDR3 has 16 amino acids. CDR1 is MNHEY and CDR2 is SVGEGT in the germline V gene. The data originate from a study of T cells in Graves' hyperthyroidism and ophthalmopathy. About the study: Once the initial diagnosis was made, peripheral blood was obtained before any treatment. Whole-study findings and limits: Before onset, by a median of approximately 6.8 months, the model predicted ophthalmopathy.

Uncontrolled infection, other autoimmune disease, pregnancy or lactation disqualified patients from enrolment. TCR beta CDR3 regions were amplified from RNA. An initial round of RT-PCR targeting the TCR CDR3 relied on the HTBI primer set. TCRdb itself ran the multiplex PCR reads through MiXCR, one entry per CDR3 protein. The table records almost 350,000 distinct CDR3 sequences, around 18% of them present only once. This rearrangement joins TRBV6-2 or TRBV6-3 to TRBJ1-1; TRBD1 matches at 7 bases. The sample was blood. The sequence was obtained from a middle-aged woman with Graves' ophthalmopathy. In DNA form, the CDR3 reads TGTGCCAGCAGTTACCTCCGACAGGGATTGAATACTGAAGCTTTCTTT. The encoded protein is CASSYLRQGLNTEAFF.